One TCR beta chain is described in this entry. Its antigen is as yet unknown. The PCR had 60 Vbeta and 13 Jbeta primers. Using immunoSEQ multiplex PCR, the repertoire was profiled, and TCRdb retains in-frame clones only, with some absent. This table has 130,000 or so clones, roughly four fifths appearing once. V lost 6 bases, J lost 7 bases, and 5 bases stayed unmatched. The CDR3 covers 12 residues. Germline assignment: CDR1 MDHEN and CDR2 SYDVKM. This record comes from a study of cytomegalovirus exposure and HLA in healthy donors. On the study more broadly: Earlier findings included some 100 million unique TCR beta sequences obtained from about 179 million T cells.

Study outcomes and limitations: Presence/absence results assume similar sequencing depth per donor, which may not hold. It was reported that TCR beta sequences correctly inferred the HLA-A and HLA-B alleles for most subjects.

The sample taken for sequencing was PBMCs. The chain recombines TRBV28 with TRBJ1-1, with 7 nucleotides matching TRBD1. The clonotype originates from a female donor in good health and CMV-seropositive. The CDR3 reads CASRPTGYEAFF. In DNA, the CDR3 is TGTGCCAGCAGGCCGACAGGGTATGAAGCTTTCTTT.